This T cell receptor beta chain was sequenced during a study of blood T cell repertoires in COVID-19. This CDR3 is built from 14 residues. Per germline, CDR1 GTSNPN and CDR2 SVGIG (reference sequence). Trimming stripped 2 bases from V and 1 base from J, with 12 bases between. The method was immunoSEQ multiplex PCR; TCRdb's version includes in-frame clones alone and lacks a portion of them. The table lists around 130,000 clones, 70% to 90% of them singletons. Sequencing was done on a sample of peripheral blood. The sequence came from a human donor in a cohort sampled during active COVID-19. This sequence joins TRBV30 and TRBJ2-7; D may be TRBD1 (6 bases). The CDR3 here is CAWSPQGMSYEQYF. The CDR3 nucleotides are TGTGCCTGGAGTCCACAGGGTATGTCCTACGAGCAGTACTTC.